These 18 T cell receptor beta chains originate from one sample sequenced in a study of T cells after posttransplantation cyclophosphamide. TCRdb's copy holds only in-frame clones and misses some; the assay was immunoSEQ multiplex PCR. The sample presents some 1,800 clones, none singletons. Cyclophosphamide on days +3 and +4 followed busulfan-fludarabine conditioning and a marrow graft. The starting material was PBMCs, obtained approximately 390 days after allogeneic stem cell transplant with posttransplant cyclophosphamide. These receptors came from a male patient over 55 who received an allogeneic stem cell transplant from an unrelated donor, was CMV-positive, and had acute and chronic GVHD. Some T cells may arise from the graft donor.

By share of the sample, this clone is large. This chain uses TRBV19 with TRBJ1-5, with D possibly matching TRBD1 (6 bases). CDR3 size: 15 residues. V lost 4 bases to trimming and J lost 6 bases, with 16 bases between them. CDR1 and CDR2 from the germline V gene are LNHDA and SQIVND (reference sequence). This chain's CDR3 is CASSNQQGAGQPQHF. The CDR3 region has the DNA TGTGCCAGTAGTAATCAACAGGGAGCCGGTCAGCCCCAGCATTTT.

This clone is categorized as medium-sized. One end of the junction fails to match germline, which may point to a read error. This chain uses TRBV30 with TRBJ1-1; D gene ambiguous. The CDR3 is made up of 11 amino acids. CDR1 and CDR2 from the germline V gene are GTSNPN and SVGIG (reference sequence). CDR3 loop: CAWSVLAGLTF. In DNA form, the CDR3 reads TGTGCCTGGAGTGTATTGGCAGGACTCACGTTT.

This clone qualifies as medium-sized. The CDR3 loop reads CASSLEITGLRNEKLFF. CDR3 nucleotide sequence: TGTGCCAGCAGCTTAGAGATAACGGGACTGAGAAATGAAAAACTGTTTTTT. The genes are TRBV11-3 and TRBJ1-4; perhaps TRBD1 as D (5 bases). Per germline, CDR1 SGHNT and CDR2 YENEEA. V lost 0 bases and J lost 5, with 16 bases in between. The CDR3 is 17 residues long.

This clone is categorized as large. The V gene is TRBV19, the J gene TRBJ1-1; no reliable D call. This CDR3 is 14 amino acids long. The V gene lost 3 bases and the J gene lost 4 bases, with 12 bases spanning the gap. The germline CDR1 and CDR2 sequences are LNHDA and SQIVND (reference sequence). The CDR3 nucleotides are TGTGCCAGTAGTATGTGGGGAGTTGGCACTGAAGCTTTCTTT. Translating gives CASSMWGVGTEAFF.

This clone was observed at least ten times. The rearrangement links TRBV10-3 to TRBJ2-2; 11 nucleotides line up with TRBD1. The V segment lost 10 bases and the J segment 4 bases; nucleotides outside the gene matches: 5. The CDR3 spans 14 residues. Germline CDR1 reads ENHRY; CDR2 reads SYGVKD. In nucleotides, the CDR3 is TGTGCCACCAGCGGGACAGGGGGCACCGGGGAGCTGTTTTTT. Protein product: CATSGTGGTGELFF.

In its sample, this clone is medium-sized. The chain uses TRBV27 and TRBJ1-1, with D hard to call. Germline-derived CDR1 and CDR2 are MNHEY and SMNVEV (reference sequence). Trimming removed 8 bases from V and 3 bases from J, with 13 bases in between. This CDR3 contains 13 residues. The CDR3 region has the DNA TGTGCCAGCGGGTTTGGGGAGCACACTGAAGCTTTCTTT. This gives the protein CASGFGEHTEAFF.

This clone is deemed medium-sized (0.01 to 0.1%). The chain links TRBV5-5 to TRBJ2-1; 7 positions match TRBD2. CDR1 is SGHKS and CDR2 is YYEKEE in the germline V gene (reference sequence). The V and J ends lost 0 bases and 1 base, in that order; junction bases with no gene match: 1. The CDR3 consists of 15 residues. In nucleotides, the CDR3 is TGTGCCAGCAGCTTGGGGGGGGGATCCTACAATGAGCAGTTCTTC. It encodes CASSLGGGSYNEQFF. The complete variable domain, with remaining parts taken from reference TRBV5-5 and TRBJ2-1, reads DAGVTQSPTHLIKTRGQQVTLRCSPISGHKSVSWYQQVLGQGPQFIFQYYEKEERGRGNFPDRFSARQFPNYSSELNVNALLLGDSALYLCASSLGGGSYNEQFFGPGTRLTVL.

This clone turned up a few times. The chain joins TRBV7-9 to TRBJ2-6; D might be TRBD2 (7 bases). This CDR3 comprises 18 residues. V lost 6 bases and J 1 base, leaving 19 bases between the germline ends. CDR1 is SEHNR and CDR2 is FQNEAQ in the germline V gene (reference sequence). The CDR3, as DNA: TGTGCCAGCAGGCCCTCCGGGGGGCGGGCGTCTGGGGCCAACGTCCTGACTTTC. Residues: CASRPSGGRASGANVLTF.

The chain links TRBV11-3 to TRBJ2-1; 8 bases match TRBD1. Germline loops: CDR1 SGHNT, CDR2 YENEEA. V lost 5 bases to trimming and J lost 10 bases; unmatched junction nucleotides: 10. The CDR3 runs to 14 residues. CDR3 sequence reads: CASSAGQGLSEQFF. The CDR3 DNA reads TGTGCCAGCAGCGCCGGACAGGGTTTGAGCGAGCAGTTCTTC. Variable domain in full (rest from reference TRBV11-3 and TRBJ2-1): EAGVVQSPRYKIIEKKQPVAFWCNPISGHNTLYWYLQNLGQGPELLIRYENEEAVDDSQLPKDRFSAERLKGVDSTLKIQPAELGDSAVYLCASSAGQGLSEQFFGPGTRLTVL.

This clone was seen many times. This chain uses TRBV30 with TRBJ2-3; 11 positions match TRBD2. CDR3 length equals 16 residues. Germline V gene sequence: CDR1 GTSNPN, CDR2 SVGIG (reference sequence). Trimming took 4 bases from V and 0 from J; bases not matched to a gene: 6. The DNA for the CDR3 is TGTGCCTGGAAAACTAGCGGGAGAACTAGCACAGATACGCAGTATTTT. As protein: CAWKTSGRTSTDTQYF.

The chain employs TRBV30 and TRBJ1-3; D not certain. CDR1 is GTSNPN, CDR2 SVGIG, per germline (reference sequence). V dropped 4 bases and J dropped 11 bases, with 27 bases sitting between them. The CDR3 length is 16 residues. The CDR3 protein is CAWTQGPASSTDSIYF. CDR3 DNA: TGTGCCTGGACTCAAGGACCCGCTTCCTCGACGGACTCCATATATTTT. Full variable domain (rest looked up from reference TRBV30 and TRBJ1-3): SQTIHQWPATLVQPVGSPLSLECTVEGTSNPNLYWYRQAAGRGLQLLFYSVGIGQISSEVPQNLSASRPQDRQFILSSKKLLLSDSGFYLCAWTQGPASSTDSIYFGEGSWLTVV.

V usage is TRBV6-4 and J usage is TRBJ2-3; D is possibly TRBD2 (5 bases). Trimming removed 9 bases from V and 3 bases from J, with 13 bases in between. This CDR3 region has 13 residues. Germline CDR1 reads MRHNA; CDR2 reads SNTAGT. The CDR3 DNA reads as TGTGCCAGACAGTTCTGGAGGACAGATACGCAGTATTTT. Protein product: CARQFWRTDTQYF.

This clone was found a few times. V gene TRBV7-8 combines with J gene TRBJ2-7; 7 bases line up with TRBD1. Germline CDR1 is SGHVS and CDR2 is FQNEAQ. Losses at the gene ends were 5 bases for V and 5 bases for J; bases not matched to a gene: 6. The CDR3 spans 13 residues. CDR3 loop: CASSQQGSNEQYF. The CDR3 nucleotides read TGTGCCAGCAGCCAACAGGGGAGTAACGAGCAGTACTTC.

This clone is medium-sized within its sample. CDR3 loop: CASSLRQGGLTF. In DNA, the CDR3 is TGTGCCAGCAGCCTAAGACAGGGGGGCTTAACCTTC. The chain couples TRBV7-3 to TRBJ1-2; TRBD1 matches 9 bases. The CDR3 spans 12 residues. The V gene's germline CDR1 is SGHTA and CDR2 FQGTGA. V shed 5 bases and J 14 bases; nucleotides not matched to a gene: 9. Looking up the rest from reference TRBV7-3 and TRBJ1-2 gives the full variable domain: GAGVSQTPSNKVTEKGKYVELRCDPISGHTALYWYRQSLGQGPEFLIYFQGTGAADDSGLPNDRFFAVRPEGSVSTLKIQRTERGDSAVYLCASSLRQGGLTFGSGTRLTVV.

The J gene is TRBJ2-3, the V gene TRBV9, with D hard to call. The CDR3 has 15 residues. Trimming pared 2 bases from V and 3 bases from J, leaving 13 bases between. Per the germline V gene, CDR1 is SGDLS and CDR2 is YYNGEE. The CDR3 coding sequence is TGTGCCAGCAGCGTTGGTACGAGCTTGACAGATACGCAGTATTTT. It translates to CASSVGTSLTDTQYF.

V gene TRBV10-3 combines with J gene TRBJ2-1; TRBD2 matches 13 bases. The CDR3 is 14 amino acids. CDR1 and CDR2 from the germline V gene are ENHRY and SYGVKD. V lost 9 bases, J lost 7 bases, and 6 bases stayed unmatched. The CDR3 spells CAIRTSGSENEQFF. The CDR3 region has the DNA TGTGCCATTCGGACTAGCGGGAGTGAAAATGAGCAGTTCTTC.

This chain connects TRBV5-1 to TRBJ2-3, with 10 positions matching TRBD2. Germline V lookup: CDR1 SGHRS, CDR2 YFSETQ. V shed 6 bases and J 1 base; nucleotides not matched to a gene: 8. The CDR3 has 16 amino acids. The CDR3 sequence is CASMRWSGRGTDTQYF. In DNA form, the CDR3 reads TGCGCCAGCATGAGATGGAGCGGGAGGGGCACAGATACGCAGTATTTT.

By proportion, this clone is medium-sized (0.01 to 0.1%). The V and J genes are TRBV7-2 and TRBJ1-1; 9 bases agree with TRBD1. CDR3 length: 15 amino acids. V was pared by 5 bases and J by 3 bases, with 7 bases of the junction left unmatched. Germline V gene sequence: CDR1 SGHTA, CDR2 FQGNSA. CDR3 DNA: TGTGCCAGCAGCCCGCGACAGGGGGAACACACTGAAGCTTTCTTT. This encodes CASSPRQGEHTEAFF.